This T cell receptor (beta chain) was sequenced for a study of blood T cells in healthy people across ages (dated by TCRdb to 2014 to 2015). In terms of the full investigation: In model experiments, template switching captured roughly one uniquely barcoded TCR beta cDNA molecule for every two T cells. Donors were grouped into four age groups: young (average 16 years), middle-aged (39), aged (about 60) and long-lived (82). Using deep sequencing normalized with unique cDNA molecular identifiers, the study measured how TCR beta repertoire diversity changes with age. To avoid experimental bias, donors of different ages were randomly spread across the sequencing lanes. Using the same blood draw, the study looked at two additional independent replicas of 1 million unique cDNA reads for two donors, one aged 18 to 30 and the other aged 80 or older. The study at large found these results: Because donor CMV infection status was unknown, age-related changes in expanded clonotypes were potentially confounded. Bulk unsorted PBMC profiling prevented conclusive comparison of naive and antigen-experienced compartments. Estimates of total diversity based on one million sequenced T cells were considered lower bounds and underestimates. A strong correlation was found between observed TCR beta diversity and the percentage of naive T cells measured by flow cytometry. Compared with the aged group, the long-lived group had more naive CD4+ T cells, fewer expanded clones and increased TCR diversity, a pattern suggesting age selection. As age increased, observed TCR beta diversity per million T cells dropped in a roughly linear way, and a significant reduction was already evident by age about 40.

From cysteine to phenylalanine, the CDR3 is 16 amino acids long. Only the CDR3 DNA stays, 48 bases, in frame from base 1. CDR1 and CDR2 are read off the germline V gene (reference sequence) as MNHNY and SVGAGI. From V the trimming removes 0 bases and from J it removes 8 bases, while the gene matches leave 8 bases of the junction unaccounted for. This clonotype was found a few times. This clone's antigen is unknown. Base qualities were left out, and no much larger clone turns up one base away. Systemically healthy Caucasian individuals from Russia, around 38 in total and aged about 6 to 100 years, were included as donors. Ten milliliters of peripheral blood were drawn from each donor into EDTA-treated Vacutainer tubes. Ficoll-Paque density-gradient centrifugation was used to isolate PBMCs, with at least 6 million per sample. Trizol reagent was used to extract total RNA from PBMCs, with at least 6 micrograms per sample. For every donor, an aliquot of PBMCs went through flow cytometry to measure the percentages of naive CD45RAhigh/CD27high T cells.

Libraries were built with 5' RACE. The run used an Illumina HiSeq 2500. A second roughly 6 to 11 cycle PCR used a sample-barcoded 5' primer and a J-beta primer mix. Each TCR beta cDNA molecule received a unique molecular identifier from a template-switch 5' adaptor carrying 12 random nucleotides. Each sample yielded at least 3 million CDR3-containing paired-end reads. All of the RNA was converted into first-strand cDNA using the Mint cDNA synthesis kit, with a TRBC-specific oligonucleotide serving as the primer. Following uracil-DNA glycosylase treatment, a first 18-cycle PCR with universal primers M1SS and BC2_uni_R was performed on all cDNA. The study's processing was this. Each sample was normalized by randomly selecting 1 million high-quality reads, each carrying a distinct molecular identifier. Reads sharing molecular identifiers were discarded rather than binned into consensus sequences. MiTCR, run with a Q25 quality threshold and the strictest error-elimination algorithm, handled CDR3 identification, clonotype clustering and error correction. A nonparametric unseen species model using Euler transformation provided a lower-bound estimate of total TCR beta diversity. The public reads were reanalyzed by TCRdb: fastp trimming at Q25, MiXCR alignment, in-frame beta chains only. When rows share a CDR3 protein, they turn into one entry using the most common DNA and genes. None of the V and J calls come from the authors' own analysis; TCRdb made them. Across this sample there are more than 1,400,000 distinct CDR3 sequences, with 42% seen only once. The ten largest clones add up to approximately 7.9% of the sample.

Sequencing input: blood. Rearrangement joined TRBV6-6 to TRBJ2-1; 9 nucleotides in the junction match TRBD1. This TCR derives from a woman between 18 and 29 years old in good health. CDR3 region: CASSYSAGQGIYEQFF. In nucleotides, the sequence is TGTGCCAGCAGTTACTCTGCGGGACAGGGTATCTATGAGCAGTTCTTC.